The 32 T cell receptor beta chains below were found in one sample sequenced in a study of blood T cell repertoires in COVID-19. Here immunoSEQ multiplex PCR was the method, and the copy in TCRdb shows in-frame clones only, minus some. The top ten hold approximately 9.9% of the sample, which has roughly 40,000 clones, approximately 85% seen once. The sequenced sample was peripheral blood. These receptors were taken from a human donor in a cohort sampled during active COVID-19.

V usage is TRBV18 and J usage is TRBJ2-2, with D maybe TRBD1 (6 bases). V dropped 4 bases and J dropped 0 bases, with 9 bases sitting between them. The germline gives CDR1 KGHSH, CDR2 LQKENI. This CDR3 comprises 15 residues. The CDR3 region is CASSLGQTNTGELFF. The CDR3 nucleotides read TGTGCCAGCTCACTCGGACAGACGAACACCGGGGAGCTGTTTTTT.

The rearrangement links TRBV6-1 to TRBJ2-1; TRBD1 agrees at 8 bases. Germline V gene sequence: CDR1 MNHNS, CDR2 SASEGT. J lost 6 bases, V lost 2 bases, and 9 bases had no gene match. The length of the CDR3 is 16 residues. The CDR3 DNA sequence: TGTGCCAGCAGTGAATCGTCAGGGGGCGTCTTCAATGAGCAGTTCTTC. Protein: CASSESSGGVFNEQFF.

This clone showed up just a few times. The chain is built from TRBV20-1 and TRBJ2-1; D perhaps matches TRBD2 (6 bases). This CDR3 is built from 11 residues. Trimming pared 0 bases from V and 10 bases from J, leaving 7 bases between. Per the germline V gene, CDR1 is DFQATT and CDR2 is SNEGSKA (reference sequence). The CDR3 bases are TGCAGTGCTAGAGACGGGAGCGAGCAGTTCTTC. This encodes CSARDGSEQFF.

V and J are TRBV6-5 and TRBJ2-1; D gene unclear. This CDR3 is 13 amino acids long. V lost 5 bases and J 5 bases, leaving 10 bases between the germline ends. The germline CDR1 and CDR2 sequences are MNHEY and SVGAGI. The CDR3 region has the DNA TGTGCCAGCAGTCCCCGACTCGACAATGAGCAGTTCTTC. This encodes CASSPRLDNEQFF.

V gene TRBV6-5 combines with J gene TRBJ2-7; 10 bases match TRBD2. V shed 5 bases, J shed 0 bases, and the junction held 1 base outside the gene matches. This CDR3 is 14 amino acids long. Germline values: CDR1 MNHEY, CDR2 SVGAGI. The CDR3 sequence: CASSLAGDSYEQYF. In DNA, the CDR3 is TGTGCCAGCAGTCTAGCGGGGGACTCCTACGAGCAGTACTTC.

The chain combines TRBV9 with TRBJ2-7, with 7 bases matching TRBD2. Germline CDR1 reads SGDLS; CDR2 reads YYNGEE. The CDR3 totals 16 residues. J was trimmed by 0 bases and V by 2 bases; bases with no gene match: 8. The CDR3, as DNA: TGTGCCAGCAGCGTGGGGTCTAGCGGAGACTCCTACGAGCAGTACTTC. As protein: CASSVGSSGDSYEQYF.

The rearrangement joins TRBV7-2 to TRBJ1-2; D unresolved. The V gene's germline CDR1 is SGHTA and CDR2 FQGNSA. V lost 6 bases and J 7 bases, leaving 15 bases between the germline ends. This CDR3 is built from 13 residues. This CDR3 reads CASRLAGLSGYTF. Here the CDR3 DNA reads TGTGCCAGCAGGCTAGCTGGGTTAAGTGGCTACACCTTC.

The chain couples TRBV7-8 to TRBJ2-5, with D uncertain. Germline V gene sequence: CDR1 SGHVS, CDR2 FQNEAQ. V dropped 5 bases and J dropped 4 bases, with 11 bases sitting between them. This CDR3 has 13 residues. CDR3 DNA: TGTGCCAGCAGCCCCCCTCCGAGAGAGACCCAGTACTTC. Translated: CASSPPPRETQYF. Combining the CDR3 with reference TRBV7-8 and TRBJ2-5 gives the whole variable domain GAGVSQSPRYKVAKRGQDVALRCDPISGHVSLFWYQQALGQGPEFLTYFQNEAQLDKSGLPSDRFFAERPEGSVSTLKIQRTQQEDSAVYLCASSPPPRETQYFGPGTRLLVL.

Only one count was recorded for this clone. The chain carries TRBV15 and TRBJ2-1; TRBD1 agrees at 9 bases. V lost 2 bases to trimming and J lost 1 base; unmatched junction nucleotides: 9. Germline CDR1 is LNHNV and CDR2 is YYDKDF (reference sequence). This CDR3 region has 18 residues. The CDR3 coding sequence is TGTGCCACCAGCAGACGCGGACAGGGGTCGTTTTCCTACAATGAGCAGTTCTTC. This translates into CATSRRGQGSFSYNEQFF.

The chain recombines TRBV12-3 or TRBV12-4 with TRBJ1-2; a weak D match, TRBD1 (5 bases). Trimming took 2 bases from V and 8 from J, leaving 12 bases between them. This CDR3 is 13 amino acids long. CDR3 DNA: TGTGCCAGCAGTTTATCGGGGGACGACGGCTACACCTTC. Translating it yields CASSLSGDDGYTF.

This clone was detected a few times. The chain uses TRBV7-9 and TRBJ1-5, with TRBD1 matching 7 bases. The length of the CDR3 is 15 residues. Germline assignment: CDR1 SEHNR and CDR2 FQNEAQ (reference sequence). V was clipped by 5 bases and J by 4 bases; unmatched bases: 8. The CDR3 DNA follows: TGTGCCAGCAGCGAGTACAGGGGTGAAAATCAGCCCCAGCATTTT. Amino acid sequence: CASSEYRGENQPQHF.

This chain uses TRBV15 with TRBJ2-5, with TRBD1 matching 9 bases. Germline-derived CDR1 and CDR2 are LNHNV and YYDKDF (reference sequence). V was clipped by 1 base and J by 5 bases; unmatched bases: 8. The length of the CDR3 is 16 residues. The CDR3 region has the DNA TGTGCCACCAGCAGAGTGATGGGACAGGGCAGCGAGACCCAGTACTTC. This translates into CATSRVMGQGSETQYF.

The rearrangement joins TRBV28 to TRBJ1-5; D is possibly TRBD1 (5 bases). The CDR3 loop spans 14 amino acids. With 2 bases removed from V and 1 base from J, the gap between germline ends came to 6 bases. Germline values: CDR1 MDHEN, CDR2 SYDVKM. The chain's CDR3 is CASSLGGSNQPQHF. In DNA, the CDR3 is TGTGCCAGCAGTTTAGGGGGGAGCAATCAGCCCCAGCATTTT.

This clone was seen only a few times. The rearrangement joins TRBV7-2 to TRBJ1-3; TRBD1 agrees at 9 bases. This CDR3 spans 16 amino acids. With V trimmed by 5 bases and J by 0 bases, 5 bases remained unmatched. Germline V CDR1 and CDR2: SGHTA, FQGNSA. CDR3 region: CASSPDRGSSGNTIYF. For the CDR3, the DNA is TGTGCCAGCAGCCCGGACAGGGGTTCCTCTGGAAACACCATATATTTT.

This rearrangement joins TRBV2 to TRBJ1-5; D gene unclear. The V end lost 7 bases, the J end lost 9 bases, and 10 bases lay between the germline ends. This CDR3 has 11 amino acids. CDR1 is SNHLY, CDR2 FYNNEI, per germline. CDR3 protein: CASNANGPQHF. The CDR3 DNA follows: TGTGCCAGCAATGCTAACGGGCCCCAGCATTTT.

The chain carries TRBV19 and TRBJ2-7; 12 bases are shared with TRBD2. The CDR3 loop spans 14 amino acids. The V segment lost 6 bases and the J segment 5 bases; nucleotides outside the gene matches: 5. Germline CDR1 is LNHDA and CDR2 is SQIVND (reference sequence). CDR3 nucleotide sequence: TGTGCCAGTAGCCCGACTAGCGGGAGCAACGAGCAGTACTTC. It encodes CASSPTSGSNEQYF.

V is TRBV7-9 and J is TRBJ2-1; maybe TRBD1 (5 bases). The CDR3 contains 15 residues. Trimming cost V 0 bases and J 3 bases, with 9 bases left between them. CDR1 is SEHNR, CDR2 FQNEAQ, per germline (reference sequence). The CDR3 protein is CASSLASRVYNEQFF. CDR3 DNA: TGTGCCAGCAGCTTAGCGTCCAGGGTCTACAATGAGCAGTTCTTC.

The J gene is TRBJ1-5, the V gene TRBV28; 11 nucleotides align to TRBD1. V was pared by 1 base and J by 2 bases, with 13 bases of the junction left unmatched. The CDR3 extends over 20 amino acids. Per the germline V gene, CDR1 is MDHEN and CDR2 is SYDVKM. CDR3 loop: CASSLSLRDRGSGRNQPQHF. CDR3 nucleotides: TGTGCCAGCAGTTTATCACTCCGGGACAGGGGGAGTGGGCGCAATCAGCCCCAGCATTTT.

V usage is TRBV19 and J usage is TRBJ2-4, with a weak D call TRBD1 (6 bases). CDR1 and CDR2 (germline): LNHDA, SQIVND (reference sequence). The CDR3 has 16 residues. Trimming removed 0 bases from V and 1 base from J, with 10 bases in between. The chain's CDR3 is CASSIDGGLAKNIQYF. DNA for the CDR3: TGTGCCAGTAGTATAGATGGGGGCCTGGCCAAAAACATTCAGTACTTC.

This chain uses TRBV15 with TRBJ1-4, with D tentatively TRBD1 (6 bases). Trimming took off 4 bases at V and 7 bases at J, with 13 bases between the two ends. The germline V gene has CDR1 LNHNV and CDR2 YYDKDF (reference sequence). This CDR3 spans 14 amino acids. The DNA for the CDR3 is TGTGCCACCAGCACGGACAGTTTAGGTGAAAAACTGTTTTTT. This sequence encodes CATSTDSLGEKLFF.

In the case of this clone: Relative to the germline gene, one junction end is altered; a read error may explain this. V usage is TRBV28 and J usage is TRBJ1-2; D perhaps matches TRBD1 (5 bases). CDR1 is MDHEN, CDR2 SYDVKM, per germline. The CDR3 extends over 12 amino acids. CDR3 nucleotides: TGTGCCAGCAGTTTAACTCAGGGTTGGGGGGACTTC. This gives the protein CASSLTQGWGDF.

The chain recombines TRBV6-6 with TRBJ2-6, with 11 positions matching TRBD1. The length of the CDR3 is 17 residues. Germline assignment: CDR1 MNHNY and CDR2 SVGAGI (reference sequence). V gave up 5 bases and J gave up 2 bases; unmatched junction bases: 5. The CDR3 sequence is CASSRPGQGAGANVLTF. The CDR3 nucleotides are TGTGCCAGCAGTCGCCCGGGACAGGGGGCTGGGGCCAACGTCCTGACTTTC.

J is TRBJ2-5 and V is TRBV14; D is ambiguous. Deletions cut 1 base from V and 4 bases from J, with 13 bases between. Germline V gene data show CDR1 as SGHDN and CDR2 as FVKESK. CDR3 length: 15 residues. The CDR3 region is CASSQAHSPGETQYF. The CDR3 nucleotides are TGTGCCAGCAGCCAAGCCCACAGCCCTGGAGAGACCCAGTACTTC.

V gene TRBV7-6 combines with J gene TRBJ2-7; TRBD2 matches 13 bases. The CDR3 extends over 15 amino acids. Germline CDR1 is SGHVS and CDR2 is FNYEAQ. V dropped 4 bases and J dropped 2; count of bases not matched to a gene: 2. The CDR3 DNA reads TGTGCCAGCAGCTCCGGGACTAGCGGGACCTACGAGCAGTACTTC. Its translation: CASSSGTSGTYEQYF. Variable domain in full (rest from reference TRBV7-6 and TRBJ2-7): GAGVSQSPRYKVTKRGQDVALRCDPISGHVSLYWYRQALGQGPEFLTYFNYEAQQDKSGLPNDRFSAERPEGSISTLTIQRTEQRDSAMYRCASSSGTSGTYEQYFGPGTRLTVT.

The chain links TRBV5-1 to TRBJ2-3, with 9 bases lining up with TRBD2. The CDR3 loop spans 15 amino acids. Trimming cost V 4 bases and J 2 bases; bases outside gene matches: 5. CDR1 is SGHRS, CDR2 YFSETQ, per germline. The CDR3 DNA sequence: TGCGCCAGCAGCACGACTAGCGGCCCCACAGATACGCAGTATTTT. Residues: CASSTTSGPTDTQYF.

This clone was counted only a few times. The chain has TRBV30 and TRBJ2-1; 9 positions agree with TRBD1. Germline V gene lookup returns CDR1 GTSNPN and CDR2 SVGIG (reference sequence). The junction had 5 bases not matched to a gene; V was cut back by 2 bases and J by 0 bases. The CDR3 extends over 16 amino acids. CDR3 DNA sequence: TGTGCCTGGAGTACTGGACAGGGGTCCTCCTACAATGAGCAGTTCTTC. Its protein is CAWSTGQGSSYNEQFF.

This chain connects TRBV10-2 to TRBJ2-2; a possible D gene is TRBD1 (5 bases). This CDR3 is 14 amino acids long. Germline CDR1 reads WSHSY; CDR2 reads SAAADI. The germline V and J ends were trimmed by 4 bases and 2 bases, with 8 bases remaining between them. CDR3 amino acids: CASSVRVNTGELFF. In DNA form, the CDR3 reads TGCGCCAGCAGTGTCAGGGTAAACACCGGGGAGCTGTTTTTT.

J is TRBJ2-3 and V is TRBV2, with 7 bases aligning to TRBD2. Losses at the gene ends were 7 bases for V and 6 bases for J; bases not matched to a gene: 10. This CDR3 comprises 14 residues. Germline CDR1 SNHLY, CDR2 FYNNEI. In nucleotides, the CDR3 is TGTGCCAGCACCAAAGGACTAGGAGAGGATACGCAGTATTTT. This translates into CASTKGLGEDTQYF.

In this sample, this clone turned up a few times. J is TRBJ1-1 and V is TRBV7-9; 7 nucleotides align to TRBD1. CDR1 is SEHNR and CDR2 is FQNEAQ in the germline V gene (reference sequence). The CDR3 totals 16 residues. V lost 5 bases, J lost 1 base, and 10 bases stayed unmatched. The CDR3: CASSATGLKGNTEAFF. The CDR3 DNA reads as TGTGCCAGCAGCGCGACAGGGTTAAAGGGGAACACTGAAGCTTTCTTT. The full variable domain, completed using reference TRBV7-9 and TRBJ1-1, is DTGVSQNPRHKITKRGQNVTFRCDPISEHNRLYWYRQTLGQGPEFLTYFQNEAQLEKSRLLSDRFSAERPKGSFSTLEIQRTEQGDSAMYLCASSATGLKGNTEAFFGQGTRLTVV.

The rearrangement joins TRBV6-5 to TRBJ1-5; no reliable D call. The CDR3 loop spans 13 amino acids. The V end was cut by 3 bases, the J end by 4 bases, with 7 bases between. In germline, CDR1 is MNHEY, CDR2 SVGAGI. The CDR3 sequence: CASSYLRNQPQHF. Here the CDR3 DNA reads TGTGCCAGCAGTTATTTGAGGAATCAGCCCCAGCATTTT.

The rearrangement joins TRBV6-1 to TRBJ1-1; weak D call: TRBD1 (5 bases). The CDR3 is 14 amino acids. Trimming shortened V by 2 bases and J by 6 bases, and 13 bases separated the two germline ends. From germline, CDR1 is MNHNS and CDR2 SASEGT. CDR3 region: CASSEFVWGAEAFF. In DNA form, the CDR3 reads TGTGCCAGCAGTGAATTTGTGTGGGGGGCTGAAGCTTTCTTT.

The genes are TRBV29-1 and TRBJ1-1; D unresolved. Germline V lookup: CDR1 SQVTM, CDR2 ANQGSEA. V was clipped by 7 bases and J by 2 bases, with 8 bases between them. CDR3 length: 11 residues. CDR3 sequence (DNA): TGCAGCGGAGATCTAAACACTGAAGCTTTCTTT. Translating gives CSGDLNTEAFF.